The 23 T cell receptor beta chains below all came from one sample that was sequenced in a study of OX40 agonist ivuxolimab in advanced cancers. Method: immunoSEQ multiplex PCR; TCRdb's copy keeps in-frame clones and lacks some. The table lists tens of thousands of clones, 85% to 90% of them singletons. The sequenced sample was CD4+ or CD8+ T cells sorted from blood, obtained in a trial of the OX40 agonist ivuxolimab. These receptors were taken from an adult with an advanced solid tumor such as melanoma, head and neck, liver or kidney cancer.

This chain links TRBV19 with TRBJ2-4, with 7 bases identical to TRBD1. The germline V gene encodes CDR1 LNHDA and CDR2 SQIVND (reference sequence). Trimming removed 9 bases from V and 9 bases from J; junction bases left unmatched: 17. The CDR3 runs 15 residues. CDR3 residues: CASRSAATGAAIQYF. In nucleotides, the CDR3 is TGTGCCAGCCGATCCGCCGCCACAGGGGCAGCCATTCAGTACTTC.

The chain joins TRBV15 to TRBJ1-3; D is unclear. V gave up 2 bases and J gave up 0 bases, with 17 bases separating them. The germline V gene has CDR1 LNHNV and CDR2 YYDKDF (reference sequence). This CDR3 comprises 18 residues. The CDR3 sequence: CATSRHIFLSPSGNTIYF. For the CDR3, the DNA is TGTGCCACCAGCAGACACATCTTCTTATCCCCCTCTGGAAACACCATATATTTT. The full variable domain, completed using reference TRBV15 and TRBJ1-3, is DAMVIQNPRYQVTQFGKPVTLSCSQTLNHNVMYWYQQKSSQAPKLLFHYYDKDFNNEADTPDNFQSRRPNTSFCFLDIRSPGLGDTAMYLCATSRHIFLSPSGNTIYFGEGSWLTVV.

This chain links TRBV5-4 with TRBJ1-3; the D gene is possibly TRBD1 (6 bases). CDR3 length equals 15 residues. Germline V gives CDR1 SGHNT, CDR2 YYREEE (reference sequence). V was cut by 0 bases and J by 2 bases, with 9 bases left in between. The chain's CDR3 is CASSLGGAAGNTIYF. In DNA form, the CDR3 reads TGTGCCAGCAGCTTGGGGGGGGCGGCTGGAAACACCATATATTTT.

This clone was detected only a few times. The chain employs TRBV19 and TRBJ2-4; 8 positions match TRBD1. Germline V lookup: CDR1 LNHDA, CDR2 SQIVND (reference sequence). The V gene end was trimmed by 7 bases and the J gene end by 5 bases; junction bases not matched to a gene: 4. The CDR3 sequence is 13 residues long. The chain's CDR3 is CASNPGQENIQYF. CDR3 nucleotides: TGTGCCAGTAATCCGGGACAGGAAAACATTCAGTACTTC.

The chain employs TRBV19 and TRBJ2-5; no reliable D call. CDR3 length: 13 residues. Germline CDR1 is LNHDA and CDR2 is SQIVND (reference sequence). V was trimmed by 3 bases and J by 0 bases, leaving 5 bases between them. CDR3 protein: CASSINHQETQYF. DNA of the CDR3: TGTGCCAGTAGTATTAATCACCAAGAGACCCAGTACTTC.

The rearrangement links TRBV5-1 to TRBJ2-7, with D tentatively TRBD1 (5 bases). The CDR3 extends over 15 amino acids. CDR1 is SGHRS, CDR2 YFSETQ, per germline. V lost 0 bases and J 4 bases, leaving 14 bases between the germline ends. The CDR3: CASSLVSGPQYEQYF. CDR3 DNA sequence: TGCGCCAGCAGCTTGGTATCAGGGCCCCAGTACGAGCAGTACTTC.

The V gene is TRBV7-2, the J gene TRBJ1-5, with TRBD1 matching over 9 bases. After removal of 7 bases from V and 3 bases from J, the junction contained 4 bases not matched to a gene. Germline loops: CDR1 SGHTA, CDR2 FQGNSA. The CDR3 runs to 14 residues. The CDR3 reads CASNTGGYNQPQHF. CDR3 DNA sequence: TGTGCCAGCAATACAGGGGGCTACAATCAGCCCCAGCATTTT.

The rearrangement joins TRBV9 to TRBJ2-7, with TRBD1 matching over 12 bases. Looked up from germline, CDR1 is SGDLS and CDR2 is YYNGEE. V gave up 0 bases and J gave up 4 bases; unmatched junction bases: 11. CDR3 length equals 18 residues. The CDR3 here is CASSVGLLGQGAAYEQYF. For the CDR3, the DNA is TGTGCCAGCAGCGTAGGATTATTGGGACAGGGGGCGGCTTACGAGCAGTACTTC.

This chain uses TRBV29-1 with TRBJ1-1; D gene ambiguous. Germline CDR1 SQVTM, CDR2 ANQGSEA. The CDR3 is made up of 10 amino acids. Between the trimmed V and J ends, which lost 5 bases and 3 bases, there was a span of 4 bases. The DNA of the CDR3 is TGCAGCGTTCGGGACACTGAAGCTTTCTTT. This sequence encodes CSVRDTEAFF.

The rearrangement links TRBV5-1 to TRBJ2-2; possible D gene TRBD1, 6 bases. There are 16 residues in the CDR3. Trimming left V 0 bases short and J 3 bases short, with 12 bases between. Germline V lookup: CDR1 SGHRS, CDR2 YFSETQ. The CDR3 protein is CASSLALQGDTGELFF. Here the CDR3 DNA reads TGCGCCAGCAGCTTGGCGCTACAGGGTGACACCGGGGAGCTGTTTTTT.

DNA of the CDR3: TGCGCCAGCAGCTTGGAGACAGGGTCGACCGGGGAGCTGTTTTTT. Residues: CASSLETGSTGELFF. The J gene is TRBJ2-2, the V gene TRBV5-1; 7 nucleotides agree with TRBD1. The CDR3 is 15 amino acids. Trimming cost V 0 bases and J 5 bases; bases outside gene matches: 4. Germline V gene lookup returns CDR1 SGHRS and CDR2 YFSETQ.

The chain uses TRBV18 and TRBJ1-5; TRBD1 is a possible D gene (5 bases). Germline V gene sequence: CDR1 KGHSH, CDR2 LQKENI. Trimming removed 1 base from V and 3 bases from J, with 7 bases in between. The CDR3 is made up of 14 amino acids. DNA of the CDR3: TGTGCCAGCTCACCACGACAGACCAATCAGCCCCAGCATTTT. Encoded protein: CASSPRQTNQPQHF.

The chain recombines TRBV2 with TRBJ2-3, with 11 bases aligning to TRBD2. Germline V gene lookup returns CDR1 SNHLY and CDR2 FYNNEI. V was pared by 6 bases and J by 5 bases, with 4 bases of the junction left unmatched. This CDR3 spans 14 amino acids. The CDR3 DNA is TGTGCCAGCAGGAGACTAGCGGGGAAAGATACGCAGTATTTT. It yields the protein CASRRLAGKDTQYF.

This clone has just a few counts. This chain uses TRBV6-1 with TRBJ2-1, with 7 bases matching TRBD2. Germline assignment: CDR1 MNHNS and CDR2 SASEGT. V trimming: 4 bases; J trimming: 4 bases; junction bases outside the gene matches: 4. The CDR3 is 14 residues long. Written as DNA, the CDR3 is TGTGCCAGCAGTGGGGGGACTACTTACAATGAGCAGTTCTTC. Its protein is CASSGGTTYNEQFF.

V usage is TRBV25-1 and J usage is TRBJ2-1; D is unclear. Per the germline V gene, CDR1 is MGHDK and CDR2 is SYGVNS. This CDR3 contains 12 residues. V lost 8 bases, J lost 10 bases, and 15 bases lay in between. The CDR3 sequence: CASGDGSGEQFF. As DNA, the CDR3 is TGTGCCAGCGGCGATGGGTCTGGGGAGCAGTTCTTC.

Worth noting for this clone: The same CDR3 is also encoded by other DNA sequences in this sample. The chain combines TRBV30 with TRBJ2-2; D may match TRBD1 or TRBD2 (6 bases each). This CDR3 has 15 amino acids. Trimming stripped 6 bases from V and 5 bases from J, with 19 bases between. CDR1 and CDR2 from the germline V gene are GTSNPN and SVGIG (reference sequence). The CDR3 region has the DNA TGTGCCTGTAATCGGGGGCAGGGTGGAACCGGGGAGCTGTTTTTT. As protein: CACNRGQGGTGELFF.

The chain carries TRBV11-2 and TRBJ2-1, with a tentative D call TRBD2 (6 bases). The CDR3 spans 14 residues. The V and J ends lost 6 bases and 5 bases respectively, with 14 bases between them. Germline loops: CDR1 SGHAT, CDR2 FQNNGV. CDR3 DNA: TGTGCCAGCAGTCCGGCTAGCGCTAACAATGAGCAGTTCTTC. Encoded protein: CASSPASANNEQFF.

The CDR3: CASSFFWGSSPLHF. The DNA of the CDR3 is TGTGCCAGCAGCTTTTTTTGGGGGAGTTCACCCCTCCACTTT. J is TRBJ1-6 and V is TRBV5-6; D perhaps matches TRBD1 (5 bases). CDR3 length: 14 amino acids. Germline CDR1 is SGHDT and CDR2 is YYEEEE. V gave up 2 bases and J gave up 9 bases, with 12 bases separating them.

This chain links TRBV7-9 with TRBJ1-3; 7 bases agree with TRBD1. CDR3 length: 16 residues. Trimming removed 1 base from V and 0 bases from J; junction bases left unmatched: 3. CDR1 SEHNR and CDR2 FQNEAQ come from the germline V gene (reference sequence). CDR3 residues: CASSLEGQLSGNTIYF. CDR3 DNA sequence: TGTGCCAGCAGCTTAGAGGGACAGCTCTCTGGAAACACCATATATTTT.

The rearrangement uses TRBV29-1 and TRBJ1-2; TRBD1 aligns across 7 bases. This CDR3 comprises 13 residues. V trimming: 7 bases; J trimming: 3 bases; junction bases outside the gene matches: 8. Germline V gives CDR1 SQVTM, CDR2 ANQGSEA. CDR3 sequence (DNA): TGCAGCGCATCGACAGGGCGGGACTATGGCTACACCTTC. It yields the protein CSASTGRDYGYTF.

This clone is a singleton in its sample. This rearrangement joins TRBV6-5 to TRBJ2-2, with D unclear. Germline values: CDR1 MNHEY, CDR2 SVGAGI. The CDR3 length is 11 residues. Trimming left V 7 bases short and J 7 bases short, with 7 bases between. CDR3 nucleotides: TGTGCCAGCACCTTCGGCGGGGAGCTGTTTTTT. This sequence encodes CASTFGGELFF.

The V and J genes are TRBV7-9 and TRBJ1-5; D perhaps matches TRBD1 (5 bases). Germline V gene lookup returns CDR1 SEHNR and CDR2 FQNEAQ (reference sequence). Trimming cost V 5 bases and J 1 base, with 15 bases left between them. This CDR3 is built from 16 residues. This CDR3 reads CASSRSGTGSNQPQHF. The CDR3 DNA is TGTGCCAGCAGCCGGAGCGGGACGGGAAGCAATCAGCCCCAGCATTTT.

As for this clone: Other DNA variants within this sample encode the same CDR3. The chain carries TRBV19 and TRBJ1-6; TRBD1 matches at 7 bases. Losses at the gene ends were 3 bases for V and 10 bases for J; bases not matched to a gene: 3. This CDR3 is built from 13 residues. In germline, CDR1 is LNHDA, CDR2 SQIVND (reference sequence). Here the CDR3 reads CASSIRGGSPLHF. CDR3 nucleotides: TGTGCCAGTAGTATTAGAGGGGGCTCACCCCTCCACTTT.